What follows describes a single TCR beta chain. Per germline, CDR1 LNHDA and CDR2 SQIVND (reference sequence). V lost 3 bases and J 5 bases, leaving 7 bases between the germline ends. The CDR3 runs to 12 residues. The sample is drawn from a study of T cells in localized non-small cell lung cancer. Assay: immunoSEQ multiplex PCR; the TCRdb copy retains only in-frame clones and omits some. The table records over a thousand clones, approximately 24% of them present only once. The rearrangement uses TRBV19 and TRBJ1-1; D remains unclear. The specimen comprised normal lung tissue next to the tumor, sampled before any cancer treatment. The receptor was isolated from a male donor aged 60 or over with stage I lung adenocarcinoma. This CDR3 is CASSMGRTEAFF. In DNA form, the CDR3 reads TGTGCCAGTAGTATGGGGAGAACTGAAGCTTTCTTT.